These 24 T cell receptor beta chains were sequenced from one sample in a study of T cells in Graves' hyperthyroidism and ophthalmopathy. Amplified TCR beta CDR3 regions came from RNA transcripts. The primer set for the first-round RT-PCR of the TCR CDR3 was HTBI. TCRdb reprocessed the multiplex PCR reads via MiXCR and lists one record per CDR3 protein. The sample comprises hundreds of thousands of distinct CDR3 sequences, just under 45% of which are singletons, and 7% to 7.5% rests with the top ten. The specimen sequenced was peripheral blood or thyroid tissue (not recorded which). Source of these receptors: an adult man with Graves' disease, either hyperthyroidism or ophthalmopathy (not recorded which).

This clonotype was counted ten times or more. The V gene is TRBV7-8, the J gene TRBJ2-5; a possible D gene is TRBD2 (5 bases). Germline CDR1 is SGHVS and CDR2 is FQNEAQ. The germline V and J ends were trimmed by 0 bases and 2 bases, with 13 bases remaining between them. CDR3 size: 16 residues. The CDR3 protein is CASSLAEAPGQETQYF. The CDR3 DNA sequence: TGTGCCAGCAGCTTAGCTGAGGCACCGGGGCAAGAGACCCAGTACTTC.

A remark on this clonotype: Here the CDR3 omits its conserved ending phenylalanine or tryptophan, so a read error is the likely source. The V call is TRBV5-1, the J call TRBJ1-1; D possibly corresponds to TRBD1 (6 bases). V was pared by 7 bases and J by 1 base, with 17 bases between. Germline-derived CDR1 and CDR2 are SGHRS and YFSETQ. The CDR3 covers 15 residues. CDR3 amino acids: CASSLTGRANTEAFL. The CDR3 coding sequence is TGCGCCAGCTCCTTGACAGGCCGGGCGAACACTGAAGCTTTCCTT.

About this clonotype: This could be a read error, since a much larger clone is one nucleotide away. The V gene is TRBV2, the J gene TRBJ1-2; a weak D match, TRBD1 (6 bases). Germline assignment: CDR1 SNHLY and CDR2 FYNNEI. The CDR3 covers 16 residues. The CDR3 loop reads CASSENPQGRGYGHTF. Here the CDR3 DNA reads TGTGCCAGCAGTGAAAACCCTCAGGGGCGAGGCTATGGCCACACCTTC.

The rearrangement joins TRBV7-9 to TRBJ2-6; the D is unclear. V lost 7 bases and J 0 bases, leaving 4 bases between the germline ends. The CDR3 is 13 amino acids. Germline values: CDR1 SEHNR, CDR2 FQNEAQ (reference sequence). The CDR3 region has the DNA TGTGCCAGCATATCCTCTGGGGCCAACGTCCTGACTTTC. Its translation: CASISSGANVLTF. The variable domain in full, completed from reference TRBV7-9 and TRBJ2-6, reads DTGVSQNPRHKITKRGQNVTFRCDPISEHNRLYWYRQTLGQGPEFLTYFQNEAQLEKSRLLSDRFSAERPKGSFSTLEIQRTEQGDSAMYLCASISSGANVLTFGAGSRLTVL.

This clonotype was seen once. Being one base from a much bigger clone, this may be a read error. The chain employs TRBV2 and TRBJ1-2; tentatively, D is TRBD1 (6 bases). Germline CDR1 and CDR2: SNHLY and FYNNEI. The CDR3 is made up of 13 amino acids. Trimming removed 10 bases at V and 4 bases at J, with 16 bases between. This CDR3 is CAITGGASYGYTF. DNA for the CDR3: TGTGCCATCACCGGGGGGGCAAGCTATGGCTACACCTTC. Full variable domain (rest looked up from reference TRBV2 and TRBJ1-2): EPEVTQTPSHQVTQMGQEVILRCVPISNHLYFYWYRQILGQKVEFLVSFYNNEISEKSEIFDDQFSVERPDGSNFTLKIRSTKLEDSAMYFCAITGGASYGYTFGSGTRLTVV.

This clonotype was observed a few times. The chain combines TRBV10-2 with TRBJ2-3; a weak D match, TRBD1 (6 bases). CDR3 size: 13 residues. V was trimmed by 7 bases and J by 2 bases, leaving 10 bases between them. CDR1 WSHSY and CDR2 SAAADI come from the germline V gene. The CDR3 DNA reads TGCGCCAGCAACAGGGCATTCACAGATACGCAGTATTTT. Translation gives CASNRAFTDTQYF.

As concerns this clonotype: Germline and junction disagree at one end, which may indicate a read error. This chain joins TRBV7-3 and TRBJ1-2; D not resolved. The CDR3 runs 13 residues. Germline CDR1 and CDR2: SGHTA and FQGTGA. The CDR3 protein is CASNLTSEYGYAF. CDR3 nucleotide sequence: TGTGCCAGCAACTTAACGAGTGAATATGGCTACGCCTTC.

The chain is built from TRBV2 and TRBJ1-1, with 8 bases that match TRBD1. CDR3 length: 14 amino acids. Germline trimming cut 6 bases from V and 1 base from J; bases unmatched to any gene: 4. Germline CDR1 reads SNHLY; CDR2 reads FYNNEI. The CDR3 region has the DNA TGTGCCAGCAGAATGGACAGGGAGAACACTGAAGCTTTCTTT. Residues: CASRMDRENTEAFF.

The gene calls are TRBV20-1 and TRBJ1-3; 9 bases line up with TRBD1. With V trimmed by 4 bases and J by 7 bases, 11 bases remained unmatched. CDR1 and CDR2 (germline): DFQATT, SNEGSKA (reference sequence). The CDR3 contains 15 residues. The CDR3 region has the DNA TGCAGTGCTACCCGGGACAGGGCTAAATGGAACACCATATATTTT. This encodes CSATRDRAKWNTIYF.

This clonotype was observed at least ten times. The chain links TRBV29-1 to TRBJ1-4; D call uncertain. This CDR3 contains 12 residues. Between the trimmed V and J ends, which lost 4 bases and 3 bases, there was a span of 6 bases. The V gene's germline CDR1 is SQVTM and CDR2 ANQGSEA. This CDR3 is CSVVLANEKLFF. CDR3 bases: TGCAGCGTTGTATTGGCTAATGAAAAACTGTTTTTT.

This rearrangement joins TRBV7-9 to TRBJ2-5, with TRBD1 matching 11 bases. The J call may be incorrect, as the DNA end agrees better with TRBJ2-7. Germline CDR1 is SEHNR and CDR2 is FQNEAQ (reference sequence). The CDR3 length is 17 residues. The CDR3 coding sequence is TGTGCCAGCAGCTTATCCTTGGGGGACAGGGGGGACTACGAGCAGTACTTC. This encodes CASSLSLGDRGDYEQYF.

The gene calls are TRBV29-1 and TRBJ2-7, with 8 bases identical to TRBD2. This CDR3 is built from 15 residues. The V gene's germline CDR1 is SQVTM and CDR2 ANQGSEA. The CDR3: CIASGRSGSPNEQYF. The CDR3 bases are TGCATCGCCAGCGGCCGGAGCGGGAGTCCCAACGAGCAGTACTTC.

This clonotype was detected once. The CDR3 loop is CSDEQEPGSYGYTF. The DNA of the CDR3 is TGCAGCGACGAACAGGAACCGGGGTCTTATGGCTACACCTTC. The rearrangement joins TRBV29-1 to TRBJ1-2, with D perhaps matching TRBD1 (5 bases). Germline CDR1 is SQVTM and CDR2 is ANQGSEA. The CDR3 is 14 residues long. V lost 7 bases to trimming and J lost 5 bases, with 20 bases between them. The variable domain in full, with the rest retrieved from reference TRBV29-1 and TRBJ1-2, is SAVISQKPSRDICQRGTSLTIQCQVDSQVTMMFWYRQQPGQSLTLIATANQGSEATYESGFVIDKFPISRPNLTFSTLTVSNMSPEDSSIYLCSDEQEPGSYGYTFGSGTRLTVV.

This clonotype came up a few times. The chain couples TRBV20-1 to TRBJ1-6; TRBD1 aligns across 7 bases. The CDR3 is made up of 14 amino acids. The V gene end was trimmed by 4 bases and the J gene end by 13 bases; junction bases not matched to a gene: 13. Germline CDR1 and CDR2: DFQATT and SNEGSKA (reference sequence). The CDR3 region is CSATVLTGPWPLHF. In DNA form, the CDR3 reads TGCAGTGCTACCGTCCTGACAGGGCCGTGGCCCCTCCACTTT.

This clonotype was seen a few times. The rearrangement links TRBV2 to TRBJ1-3; 7 positions agree with TRBD1. The V gene end was trimmed by 6 bases and the J gene end by 0 bases; junction bases not matched to a gene: 8. The CDR3 totals 16 residues. CDR1 is SNHLY, CDR2 FYNNEI, per germline. The CDR3 is CASSQGGTYSGNTIYF. The CDR3 DNA reads TGTGCCAGCAGCCAAGGGGGCACCTACTCTGGAAACACCATATATTTT.

Note on this clonotype: Relative to the germline gene, one junction end is altered; a read error may explain this. The chain has TRBV7-8 and TRBJ2-7; unclear D gene. The CDR3 runs to 14 residues. Germline V CDR1 and CDR2: SGHVS, FQNEAQ. The CDR3 DNA is TGTGCCAGCAGTTTAGACCCGGCGGTCTACGAGCAGTACTTC. Protein product: CASSLDPAVYEQYF.

The sample holds many counts of this clonotype. J is TRBJ1-1 and V is TRBV2; 7 nucleotides agree with TRBD1. Germline values: CDR1 SNHLY, CDR2 FYNNEI. CDR3 size: 13 residues. V was pared by 6 bases and J by 4 bases, with 5 bases of the junction left unmatched. CDR3 nucleotide sequence: TGTGCCAGCAGAGAGACAGGGCCCACTGAAGCTTTCTTT. It is translated as CASRETGPTEAFF.

This clonotype was counted a few times. The chain couples TRBV19 to TRBJ2-7, with D perhaps TRBD1 (6 bases). The CDR3 is made up of 14 amino acids. The V gene's germline CDR1 is LNHDA and CDR2 SQIVND (reference sequence). Trimming removed 9 bases at V and 3 bases at J, with 18 bases between. This CDR3 reads CASSWTGHDYEQYF. CDR3 in DNA: TGTGCCAGCAGTTGGACGGGACACGACTACGAGCAGTACTTC.

There are a few counts of this clonotype. A read error may explain this, as a much larger clone is one base away. This rearrangement joins TRBV9 to TRBJ1-2; TRBD1 matches at 8 bases. Germline V lookup: CDR1 SGDLS, CDR2 YYNGEE. Unmatched junction bases numbered 3, after V lost 5 bases and J lost 3 bases. The CDR3 is 13 amino acids. CDR3 protein: CASRPTGDYGYTF. The CDR3 bases are TGTGCCAGCAGGCCGACAGGGGACTATGGCTACACCTTC.

This clonotype has a handful of counts. This sequence joins TRBV5-1 and TRBJ1-1; possible D gene TRBD1, 6 bases. CDR3 length equals 14 residues. V lost 1 base and J 3 bases, leaving 10 bases between the germline ends. Looked up from germline, CDR1 is SGHRS and CDR2 is YFSETQ. CDR3 sequence reads: CASSLLGADTEAFF. CDR3 coding DNA: TGCGCCAGCAGCTTGCTGGGGGCGGACACTGAAGCTTTCTTT.

The chain recombines TRBV14 with TRBJ2-5, with D possibly TRBD1 on 7 matching bases. V lost 2 bases, J lost 5 bases, and 15 bases lay in between. In germline, CDR1 is SGHDN, CDR2 FVKESK. The CDR3 runs to 15 residues. The CDR3 is CASSQFRGAQETQYF. In nucleotides, the CDR3 is TGTGCCAGCAGCCAATTCAGGGGGGCCCAGGAGACCCAGTACTTC. Drawing the rest from reference TRBV14 and TRBJ2-5, the complete variable domain is EAGVTQFPSHSVIEKGQTVTLRCDPISGHDNLYWYRRVMGKEIKFLLHFVKESKQDESGMPNNRFLAERTGGTYSTLKVQPAELEDSGVYFCASSQFRGAQETQYFGPGTRLLVL.

Note on this clonotype: Possible read error: a much larger clone is one base away. The rearrangement links TRBV25-1 to TRBJ1-1; D may be TRBD1 (5 bases). CDR3 length: 13 amino acids. Germline V gene data show CDR1 as MGHDK and CDR2 as SYGVNS. V lost 6 bases to trimming and J lost 7 bases, with 15 bases between them. Here the CDR3 reads CASSPSRGNEAFF. The CDR3 coding sequence is TGTGCCAGCAGCCCGTCTCGGGGGAATGAAGCTTTCTTT.

The V and J genes are TRBV19 and TRBJ1-1; unclear D gene. Deletions cut 7 bases from V and 0 bases from J, with 6 bases between. This CDR3 has 12 amino acids. Germline lookup yields CDR1 LNHDA and CDR2 SQIVND (reference sequence). The CDR3 DNA reads TGTGCCAGTACGGGTATGAACACTGAAGCTTTCTTT. The encoded protein is CASTGMNTEAFF.

This clonotype appeared many times. The rearrangement joins TRBV24-1 to TRBJ2-7, with D maybe TRBD1 (6 bases). The V gene's germline CDR1 is KGHDR and CDR2 SFDVKD. Trimming cost V 2 bases and J 1 base, with 8 bases left between them. This CDR3 contains 14 residues. CDR3 nucleotides: TGTGCCACCAGTGATTCGACAGGTTCCTACGAGCAGTACTTC. As protein: CATSDSTGSYEQYF.